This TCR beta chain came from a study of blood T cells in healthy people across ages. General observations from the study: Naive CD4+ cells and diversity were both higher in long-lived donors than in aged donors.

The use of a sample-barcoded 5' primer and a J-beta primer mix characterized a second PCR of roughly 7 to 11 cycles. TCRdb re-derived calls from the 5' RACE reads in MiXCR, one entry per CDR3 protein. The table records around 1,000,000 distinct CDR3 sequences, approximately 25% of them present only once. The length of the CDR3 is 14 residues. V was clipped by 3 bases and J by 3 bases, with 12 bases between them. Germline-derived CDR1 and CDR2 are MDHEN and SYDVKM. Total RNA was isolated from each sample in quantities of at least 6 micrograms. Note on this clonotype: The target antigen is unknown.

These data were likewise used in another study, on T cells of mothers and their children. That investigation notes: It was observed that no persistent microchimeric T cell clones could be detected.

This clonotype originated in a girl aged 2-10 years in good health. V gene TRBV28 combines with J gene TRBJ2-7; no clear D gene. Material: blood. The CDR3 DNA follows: TGTGCCAGCAGTTTGAGACTGGTATACTACGAGCAGTACTTC. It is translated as CASSLRLVYYEQYF.